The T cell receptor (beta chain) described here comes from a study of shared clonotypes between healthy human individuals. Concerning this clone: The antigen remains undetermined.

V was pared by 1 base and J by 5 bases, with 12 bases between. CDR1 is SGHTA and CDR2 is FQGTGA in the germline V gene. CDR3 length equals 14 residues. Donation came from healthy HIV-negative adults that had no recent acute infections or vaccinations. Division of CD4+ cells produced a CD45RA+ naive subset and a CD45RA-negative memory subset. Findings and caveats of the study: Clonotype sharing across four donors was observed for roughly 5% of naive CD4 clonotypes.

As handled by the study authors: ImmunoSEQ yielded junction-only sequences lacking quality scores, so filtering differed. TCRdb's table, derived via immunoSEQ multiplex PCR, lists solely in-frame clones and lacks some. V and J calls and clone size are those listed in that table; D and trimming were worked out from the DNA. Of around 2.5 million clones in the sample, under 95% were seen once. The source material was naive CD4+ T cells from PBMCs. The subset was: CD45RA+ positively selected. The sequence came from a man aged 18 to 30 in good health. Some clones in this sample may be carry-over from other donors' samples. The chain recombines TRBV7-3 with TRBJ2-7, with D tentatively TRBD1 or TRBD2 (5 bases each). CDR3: CASSLIGLGDEQYF. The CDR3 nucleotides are TGTGCCAGCAGCTTAATAGGTCTGGGGGACGAGCAGTACTTC.